These 2 T cell receptor beta chains originate from one sample sequenced in a study of blood T cell repertoires in COVID-19. Profiled with immunoSEQ multiplex PCR; TCRdb holds only in-frame clones, not every one. The table records fewer than 300,000 clones, more than 70% of them present only once. Sequencing used peripheral blood. These receptors came from a woman aged 18-35 years with acute or convalescent COVID-19.

This chain links TRBV6-2 or TRBV6-3 with TRBJ2-1; 11 nucleotides agree with TRBD2. There are 15 residues in the CDR3. The J segment lost 5 bases and the V segment lost 5 bases, leaving 5 bases of the junction unmatched. Germline V gene data show CDR1 as MNHEY and CDR2 as SVGEGT. CDR3 sequence reads: CASSKGLADHNEQFF. As DNA, the CDR3 is TGTGCCAGCAGTAAGGGACTAGCGGACCACAATGAGCAGTTCTTC.

This sequence joins TRBV7-8 and TRBJ1-2; D perhaps matches TRBD1 (5 bases). The germline CDR1 and CDR2 sequences are SGHVS and FQNEAQ. The V end was cut by 5 bases, the J end by 7 bases, with 8 bases between. The length of the CDR3 is 11 residues. CDR3 DNA: TGTGCCAGCAGCCCAGGGTTTGGCTACACCTTC. It encodes CASSPGFGYTF. Full variable domain (remainder filled in from reference TRBV7-8 and TRBJ1-2): GAGVSQSPRYKVAKRGQDVALRCDPISGHVSLFWYQQALGQGPEFLTYFQNEAQLDKSGLPSDRFFAERPEGSVSTLKIQRTQQEDSAVYLCASSPGFGYTFGSGTRLTVV.